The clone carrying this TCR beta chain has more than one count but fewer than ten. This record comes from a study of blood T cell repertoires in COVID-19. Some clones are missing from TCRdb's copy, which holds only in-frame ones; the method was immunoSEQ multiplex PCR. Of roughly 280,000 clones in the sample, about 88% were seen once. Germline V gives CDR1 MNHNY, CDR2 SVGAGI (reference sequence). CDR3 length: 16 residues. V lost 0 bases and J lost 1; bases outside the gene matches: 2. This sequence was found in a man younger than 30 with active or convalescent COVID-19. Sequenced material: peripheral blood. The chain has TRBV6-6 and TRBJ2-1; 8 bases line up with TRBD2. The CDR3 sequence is CASSYSRGGSYNEQFF. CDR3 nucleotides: TGTGCCAGCAGTTACTCTCGCGGGGGGTCCTACAATGAGCAGTTCTTC.